The subject of this entry is one T cell receptor (beta chain). This clonotype was observed many times. What this receptor recognizes is not known. No clone much larger than this one lies a single base away; base qualities are absent. Explained via the paper, the time point label denotes: newly diagnosed GD, antithyroid drugs for less than 3 months. For both TCR sequencing and RNA sequencing, RNA was extracted from PBMCs using TRIzol. The diagnosis of Graves' disease followed American Thyroid Association guidelines. Patients were recruited from an endocrinology department in Xi'an, China. Each patient gave about 9.1 milliliters of peripheral blood, collected in an EDTA anticoagulant tube. Ficoll Paque Plus density gradient separation was used to isolate PBMCs, and no additional T cell sorting was done. An Agilent 2100 Bioanalyzer and agarose gel were used to check RNA quality, while a NanoDrop 2000 measured RNA concentration.

The sample originates from a study of regulatory T cells in long-lasting Graves disease (TCRdb year 2021). Background for the entire study: In the newly diagnosed Graves' disease group, patients had been taking antithyroid drugs for less than 3 months. A total of roughly 33 samples were covered by TCR sequencing, comprising approximately 13 persistent and around 20 newly diagnosed Graves' disease patients. Patients with persistent Graves' disease were compared with patients with newly diagnosed Graves' disease using TCR sequencing and RNA sequencing of peripheral blood. The study was conducted in China and was registered as a clinical trial.

Overall results and qualifications from the work: Compared with newly diagnosed patients, patients with persistent Graves' disease had lower TCR Shannon entropy and fewer highly expanded clones, which suggests clonal expansion. Sequencing and analysis were limited to the TCR beta chain. The authors noted that the small sample size was a limitation that may lower accuracy. Only peripheral blood was studied, because thyroid tissue, the primary lesion, was inaccessible. Patients with persistent disease shared more public clonotypes (about 2,700) than newly diagnosed patients did (approximately 970).

Libraries were constructed by multiplex PCR. The sequencer listed for this sample is Illumina HiSeq 4000. CDR3 regions were amplified by Arm-PCR with iRepertoire HTBI primers to construct TCR beta libraries. Gel purification was performed on PCR products prior to sequencing. As for how the authors treated the data: Across samples, roughly 60 TRBV and approximately 15 TRBJ segments were identified and used for gene usage analysis of CDR3 amino acid clonotypes. COPE and FqMerger were used to merge filtered high-quality paired reads into contigs. BLAST was used to align contigs to the IMGT TRBV, TRBD and TRBJ reference genes, and CDR3 was defined following IMGT. Any clonotype with a frequency above 0.1% was classified as a highly expanded clone. Shannon entropy served as the measure of repertoire diversity, while the Gini coefficient captured V-J evenness. Clonotypes shared by more than one individual were considered public. The raw public reads went through TCRdb reprocessing: fastp at Q25, MiXCR clone calling, in-frame beta chains kept. Duplicate CDR3 protein sequences are folded into a single record with the most common DNA and genes. Clone size and V and J calls follow TCRdb, not the original study. Within this sample are 450,000 to 700,000 distinct CDR3 sequences, with roughly 13% of them counted one time only. The ten largest clones capture roughly a tenth of the sample.

The sample was also reused in another study, on T cells in Graves' hyperthyroidism and ophthalmopathy. The second paper further reports: A patient counted as having stable Graves' hyperthyroidism if no progression to ophthalmopathy occurred over 18 months of follow-up. Hyperthyroidism patients were newly diagnosed, with disease duration under 2 months, and aged 18 to 65 years. Any patient with an uncontrolled infection, another autoimmune disease, pregnancy or lactation was excluded. Diagnoses were established on the basis of clinical symptoms, serum thyroxine and TRAb, thyroid ultrasound, and orbital computed tomography. A first-round RT-PCR of the TCR CDR3 used the HTBI primer set with the Qiagen OneStep RT-PCR kit. Most expanded thyroid clonotypes (frequency above 0.001) were also detected in blood, a finding suggesting that blood repertoires may reflect thyroid immune responses. A 13 V-J signature model separated ophthalmopathy from stable hyperthyroidism, with around 90% sensitivity and 81.08% specificity in cross-validation and 80%/75% in testing. In validation, the model predicted progression to ophthalmopathy a median of about 6.8 months before onset, with approximately 68% sensitivity and about 72% specificity. A discovery cohort of about 96 patients, roughly 43 with Graves' ophthalmopathy and approximately 60 with stable Graves' hyperthyroidism, was used to find distinguishing TCR V-J signatures. Prospective prediction of ophthalmopathy was tested in an independent validation cohort consisting of 18 hyperthyroidism patients and some 15 patients who later progressed to ophthalmopathy. The roughly 100 discovery patients were randomly divided into training and test sets at a 7:3 ratio. The study also compared thyroid tissue and blood T-cell repertoires from about six Graves' hyperthyroidism patients. Once sampling was done, hyperthyroidism patients were given methimazole at a starting dose of 30 mg daily, whereas ophthalmopathy patients were given high-dose intravenous methylprednisolone. A second multiplex PCR round built the libraries, followed by size selection and purification. Libraries were sequenced paired-end with 100 bp reads on an Illumina HiSeq2000. SOAPnuke was used to process the raw data, throwing out any read that contained adapters or uncalled bases, had a mean Phred below 15, or lacked an exact constant-primer or identifier match. COPE v1.2.5 was used to merge high-quality paired reads, and clonotypes were defined as unique nucleotide sequences. MiTCR v1.1 was used to align clonotypes to the IMGT TRBV, TRBD and TRBJ reference segments. The analysis was restricted to V-J combinations with a frequency above 0.0001, which together covered 98% to 99.2% of the repertoires. The TCS score was defined as the ratio of F50 (clonal expansion) to E x V (chaos), calculated using BLOSUM62-based TCRdist between CDR3 peptides within each V-J. Welch's t-statistics and random forest reduced 450 to 600 V-J features to 10 to 15, which were used in a naive Bayes classifier (R e1071). No statistical method was used to fix the sample size in advance, and group allocation was not hidden from the investigators. TCR Vbeta CDR3 sequencing of around 130 peripheral blood samples (roughly 43 ophthalmopathy, some 75 hyperthyroidism and 17 progressor patients) is reported in the paper.

The sample was peripheral blood mononuclear cells (PBMCs), taken at new diagnosis, from a patient treated with antithyroid drugs. This TCR was recovered from a man aged 30 to 39 with Graves disease. Donor details come from another sample of the same person, matched by shared clones.

In nucleotide form, the sequence is TGTGCCAGCAGAATGAACGGACGCTTTATTACTAACACTGAAGCTTTCTTT. It codes for CASRMNGRFITNTEAFF. The chain couples TRBV27 to TRBJ1-1; no D gene can be assigned with confidence. Based on the germline V gene (reference sequence), the CDR1 and CDR2 sequences are MNHEY and SMNVEV. The CDR3, cysteine through phenylalanine, is 17 amino acids long. CDR3 DNA is the only sequence kept; it has 51 bases, read in frame from the first base. Deletion took 6 bases off V and 2 bases off J, with a span of 22 bases between the germline ends.